The rows below give T cell receptor beta chains drawn from one sample of a study of beta chain features in type 1 diabetes. TCRdb keeps only in-frame clones here, not all; method: immunoSEQ multiplex PCR. The table records around 340,000 clones, roughly 8% of them present only once. Sequencing was performed on central memory CD4+ T cells from blood. The receptors shown here come from a woman between 18 and 29 years old in good health. Both conserved end residues are part of each CDR3. D genes are given only for firm matches. For some rows the clone size is stated as once, few or many, or as a class when expanded; others skip it.

abundance	j_gene	v_gene	d_gene	CDR3aa	CDR3nt
NA	TRBJ2-5	TRBV7-6	NA	CASSPSGGRGKTQYF	TGTGCCAGCAGCCCTTCAGGAGGGAGAGGGAAGACCCAGTACTTC
few	TRBJ2-1	TRBV2	NA	CASSWRSYNEQFF	TGTGCCAGCAGTTGGCGCTCCTACAATGAGCAGTTCTTC
NA	TRBJ2-7	TRBV6-1	NA	CASNPQGTYEQYF	TGTGCCAGCAATCCCCAGGGAACCTACGAGCAGTACTTC
NA	TRBJ2-1	TRBV2	TRBD2	CASSEVGGLDEQFF	TGTGCCAGCAGTGAAGTCGGGGGGTTGGATGAGCAGTTCTTC
many	TRBJ2-6	TRBV2	NA	CASSELGANVLTF	TGTGCCAGCAGTGAATTGGGGGCCAACGTCCTGACTTTC
many	TRBJ1-1	TRBV18	TRBD1	CASHFPGTGGTEAFF	TGTGCCAGCCACTTTCCCGGGACAGGGGGCACTGAAGCTTTCTTT
NA	TRBJ2-1	TRBV7-9	TRBD2	CASSLTSGLNNEQFF	TGTGCCAGCAGCTTGACTAGCGGGCTTAACAATGAGCAGTTCTTC
many	TRBJ2-2	TRBV7-3	NA	CASSLNQEYGELFF	TGTGCCAGCAGCTTAAACCAGGAATACGGGGAGCTGTTTTTT
few	TRBJ1-5	TRBV6-1	NA	CASSRGAGRQPQHF	TGTGCCAGCAGTCGGGGGGCAGGGAGACAGCCCCAGCATTTT
many	TRBJ2-5	TRBV27	TRBD2	CASSFSGRAETQYF	TGTGCCAGCAGTTTTAGCGGGAGGGCAGAGACCCAGTACTTC
NA	TRBJ2-5	TRBV25-1	NA	CASSEAQGGWRETQYF	TGTGCCAGCAGTGAAGCCCAAGGTGGATGGAGAGAGACCCAGTACTTC
many	TRBJ1-2	TRBV11-2	TRBD1	CASSFQGVHYGYTF	TGTGCCAGCAGCTTCCAGGGGGTTCACTATGGCTACACCTTC
few	TRBJ2-1	TRBV29-1	TRBD1	CSVEATDRVQFF	TGCAGCGTTGAAGCCACCGACAGGGTCCAGTTCTTC
NA	TRBJ2-3	TRBV27	TRBD1	CASSTTGGEHKSTDTQYF	TGTGCCAGCAGTACGACAGGGGGGGAGCACAAGAGCACAGATACGCAGTATTTT
few	TRBJ1-1	TRBV27	NA	CASRRREGTEAFF	TGTGCCAGCAGGAGGCGGGAGGGCACTGAAGCTTTCTTT
few	TRBJ2-4	TRBV7-9	NA	CASSLEGGDIQYF	TGTGCCAGCAGCTTAGAAGGAGGGGACATTCAGTACTTC
many	TRBJ2-7	TRBV7-9	NA	CASSLVGAELYF	TGTGCCAGCAGCTTAGTCGGGGCAGAGTTATACTTC
NA	TRBJ1-1	TRBV6-1	NA	CASRSKVWDTEAFF	TGTGCCAGCAGATCGAAGGTTTGGGACACTGAAGCTTTCTTT
NA	TRBJ1-2	TRBV25-1	NA	CASSEPWGDLKGYTF	TGTGCCAGCAGTGAACCTTGGGGAGATCTTAAGGGCTACACCTTC
NA	TRBJ1-3	TRBV28	TRBD1	CASSLVGQISGNTIYF	TGTGCCAGCAGTTTAGTGGGACAGATCTCTGGAAACACCATATATTTT
NA	TRBJ1-5	TRBV19	NA	CASSIEGGQPQHF	TGTGCCAGTAGTATAGAGGGGGGGCAGCCCCAGCATTTT
few	TRBJ2-7	TRBV7-6	NA	CASTERGGQERPTYEQYF	TGTGCCAGCACCGAGAGGGGAGGACAGGAGCGTCCTACCTACGAGCAGTACTTC
NA	TRBJ2-1	TRBV7-3	TRBD2	CASSPLAGGGNEQFF	TGTGCCAGCAGCCCTCTAGCGGGAGGGGGCAATGAGCAGTTCTTC
NA	TRBJ2-1	TRBV7-8	NA	CASSWPTTLNEQFF	TGTGCCAGCAGCTGGCCTACTACTCTCAATGAGCAGTTCTTC
few	TRBJ1-1	TRBV10-2	NA	CASRPTVNTEAFF	TGCGCCAGCCGCCCTACGGTGAACACTGAAGCTTTCTTT
NA	TRBJ2-1	TRBV7-5	NA	CARTGLAGVWYNEQFF	TGTGCCAGGACGGGACTAGCGGGAGTTTGGTACAATGAGCAGTTCTTC
NA	TRBJ2-1	TRBV4-3	TRBD1	CASSLVPQGAFEQFF	TGCGCCAGCAGCCTAGTCCCACAGGGGGCTTTTGAGCAGTTCTTC
NA	TRBJ1-2	TRBV4-2	NA	CASSQDGYPSYGYTF	TGTGCCAGCAGCCAAGATGGATACCCGTCCTACGGCTACACCTTC
few	TRBJ2-7	TRBV28	NA	CASSFVGAWSYEQYF	TGTGCCAGCAGTTTTGTGGGAGCATGGTCCTACGAGCAGTACTTC
NA	TRBJ2-7	TRBV28	TRBD2	CASSLSGLYSYEQYF	TGTGCCAGCAGTTTATCGGGACTATATTCCTACGAGCAGTACTTC
NA	TRBJ2-7	TRBV28	TRBD1	CASSLTGGVYEQYF	TGTGCCAGCAGCCTTACAGGGGGCGTATACGAGCAGTACTTC
few	TRBJ2-7	TRBV27	TRBD2	CASSYQTGGGSAQYF	TGTGCCAGCAGTTACCAAACGGGAGGCGGGTCTGCGCAGTACTTC
NA	TRBJ2-7	TRBV11-2	TRBD1	CASSPLLGTVYEQYF	TGTGCCAGCAGCCCCCTCCTCGGGACAGTCTACGAGCAGTACTTC
NA	TRBJ2-7	TRBV7-2	NA	CASSLSSASYEQYF	TGTGCCAGCAGCTTAAGCTCAGCCTCCTACGAGCAGTACTTC
NA	TRBJ2-7	TRBV20-1	NA	CSAAGTYEQYF	TGCAGCGCCGCGGGCACCTACGAGCAGTACTTC
few	TRBJ2-5	TRBV11-2	TRBD2	CASSLGGTSEGETQYF	TGTGCCAGCAGCTTGGGCGGGACTAGCGAAGGAGAGACCCAGTACTTC
NA	TRBJ2-5	TRBV5-1	NA	CASSPRRIEETQYF	TGCGCCAGCAGCCCCCGTAGGATAGAAGAGACCCAGTACTTC